At least ten counts were recorded for the clone carrying this TCR beta chain. Its antigen is unknown. Sequencing libraries for TCR beta were prepared with iRepertoire HTBI primers and Arm-PCR of CDR3 regions. Each CDR3 protein gets one entry after TCRdb re-called the multiplex PCR reads with MiXCR. In the table there are about 470,000 distinct CDR3 sequences, under 25% of which are singletons. Trimming took 3 bases from V and 9 from J, leaving 12 bases between them. This CDR3 has 14 residues. The germline gives CDR1 MNHGY, CDR2 SVAAGI. The data originate from a study of regulatory T cells in long-lasting Graves disease. The overall study: More than 5 years of antithyroid drugs with positive TSH receptor antibodies defined persistent Graves' disease. Broader study findings: New patients shared fewer public clonotypes (around 880) than persistent patients did (roughly 2,700).

Stated time point: persistent/refractory GD, antithyroid drugs over 5 years with positive TRAb. Generation of the TCR library employed RNA extracted from PBMCs. A blood draw put around 9.1 milliliters of peripheral blood into EDTA tubes. The source of this sequence is a female donor with Graves disease. The chain has TRBV6-9 and TRBJ1-6; D is possibly TRBD1 (5 bases). The material sequenced was peripheral blood mononuclear cells (PBMCs), taken when the disease was refractory, from a patient treated with antithyroid drugs. The CDR3 DNA follows: TGTGCCAGCAGTTACAGCGGAGGGGTTTCACCCCTCCACTTT. This encodes CASSYSGGVSPLHF.